The 25 T cell receptor beta chains presented below share a single source sample, sequenced in a study of cytomegalovirus exposure and HLA in healthy donors. The PCR employed 60 Vbeta primers together with 13 Jbeta primers. Data came from immunoSEQ multiplex PCR; TCRdb stores just in-frame clones and leaves some out. The table records 150,000 to 200,000 clones, 83% of them present only once. The source material was PBMCs. Receptor source: a man aged 40-49 years in good health and CMV-seropositive.

The genes are TRBV4-3 and TRBJ2-7, with 7 bases fitting TRBD1. Germline CDR1 and CDR2: LGHNA and YSLEER. V lost 4 bases, J lost 1 base, and 1 base stayed unmatched. The CDR3 is made up of 13 amino acids. The CDR3 loop reads CASSRTGSYEQYF. The CDR3, as DNA: TGCGCCAGCAGCCGGACAGGTTCCTACGAGCAGTACTTC.

This rearrangement joins TRBV7-9 to TRBJ1-1; a possible D gene is TRBD1 (6 bases). The CDR3 totals 14 residues. The germline V and J ends were trimmed by 1 base and 7 bases, with 13 bases remaining between them. CDR1 is SEHNR, CDR2 FQNEAQ, per germline (reference sequence). CDR3 residues: CASSLGSWTDEAFF. The CDR3 DNA sequence: TGTGCCAGCAGCTTAGGGTCGTGGACAGATGAAGCTTTCTTT.

The chain has TRBV29-1 and TRBJ2-3; TRBD1 aligns across 7 bases. The V gene's germline CDR1 is SQVTM and CDR2 ANQGSEA. Unmatched junction bases numbered 17, after V lost 4 bases and J lost 4 bases. The CDR3 is 17 amino acids. CDR3 amino acids: CSVAPGQTVLIADTQYF. The CDR3, as DNA: TGCAGCGTTGCCCCGGGACAGACGGTGTTGATCGCAGATACGCAGTATTTT.

V and J are TRBV21-1 and TRBJ1-5; the table's D call, TRBD1, was not checked against the DNA. TRBV21-1 is a pseudogene locus. There are 17 residues in the CDR3. The CDR3 reads CASSKSRGQGAGQPQHF. The CDR3 DNA sequence: TGTGCCAGCAGCAAGAGTAGGGGACAGGGGGCAGGGCAGCCCCAGCATTTT.

CDR3 coding DNA: TGTGCCAGCAGTTACTCGCAGGGGGGCGAGCAGTACTTC. It encodes CASSYSQGGEQYF. The chain employs TRBV6-6 and TRBJ2-7, with D possibly TRBD1 on 7 matching bases. The CDR3 runs to 13 residues. Trimming cost V 0 bases and J 6 bases, with 9 bases left between them. Germline values: CDR1 MNHNY, CDR2 SVGAGI (reference sequence).

V gene TRBV6-4 combines with J gene TRBJ2-7; tentative D call: TRBD1 (6 bases). Trimming left V 10 bases short and J 3 bases short, with 13 bases between. The CDR3 extends over 12 amino acids. Germline V gene data show CDR1 as MRHNA and CDR2 as SNTAGT. Written as DNA, the CDR3 is TGTGCCAACTCTACAGGGTTCTACGAGCAGTACTTC. It codes for CANSTGFYEQYF.

The chain combines TRBV19 with TRBJ1-1, with 11 bases lining up with TRBD1. J was trimmed by 0 bases and V by 3 bases; bases with no gene match: 6. Germline values: CDR1 LNHDA, CDR2 SQIVND (reference sequence). The CDR3 length is 17 residues. CDR3: CASSMGQGVLMNTEAFF. CDR3 in DNA: TGTGCCAGTAGTATGGGACAGGGGGTCCTTATGAACACTGAAGCTTTCTTT. Full variable domain (remainder filled in from reference TRBV19 and TRBJ1-1): DGGITQSPKYLFRKEGQNVTLSCEQNLNHDAMYWYRQDPGQGLRLIYYSQIVNDFQKGDIAEGYSVSREKKESFPLTVTSAQKNPTAFYLCASSMGQGVLMNTEAFFGQGTRLTVV.

CDR3 coding DNA: TGTGCCAGCAGTGAAGGGGAGGGCGGCATTCAGTACTTC. The encoded protein is CASSEGEGGIQYF. The chain combines TRBV6-1 with TRBJ2-4; TRBD2 agrees at 7 bases. Germline V lookup: CDR1 MNHNS, CDR2 SASEGT. J lost 9 bases, V lost 1 base, and 3 bases had no gene match. CDR3 length: 13 residues.

The count of this clone is one. The V and J genes are TRBV5-4 and TRBJ2-6, with TRBD1 matching 7 bases. Germline lookup yields CDR1 SGHNT and CDR2 YYREEE (reference sequence). The CDR3 runs to 16 residues. V trimming: 1 base; J trimming: 4 bases; junction bases outside the gene matches: 5. The CDR3 bases are TGTGCCAGCAGCTTGATTACAGGGGTAGGGGCCAACGTCCTGACTTTC. It is translated as CASSLITGVGANVLTF.

The chain has TRBV19 and TRBJ2-1; TRBD2 is a possible D gene (5 bases). The CDR3 has 13 residues. Germline CDR1 LNHDA, CDR2 SQIVND (reference sequence). Trimming removed 4 bases at V and 4 bases at J, with 8 bases between. The CDR3: CASSTGNYNEQFF. CDR3 nucleotides: TGTGCCAGTAGTACCGGGAATTACAATGAGCAGTTCTTC.

In its sample, this clone was seen once. The V and J genes are TRBV6-5 and TRBJ1-3, with D unresolved. The CDR3 spans 15 residues. Trimming left V 4 bases short and J 1 base short, with 11 bases between. Germline values: CDR1 MNHEY, CDR2 SVGAGI. The CDR3 loop reads CASSWRGGSGNTIYF. DNA for the CDR3: TGTGCCAGCAGTTGGCGGGGTGGATCTGGAAACACCATATATTTT.

The chain has TRBV4-3 and TRBJ2-3; 8 bases map to TRBD2. The CDR3 loop spans 15 amino acids. Germline lookup yields CDR1 LGHNA and CDR2 YSLEER. The ends lost 4 bases at V and 2 bases at J; junction bases unmatched: 5. The CDR3 spells CASSLQAGVTDTQYF. Here the CDR3 DNA reads TGCGCCAGCAGCCTCCAAGCGGGGGTCACAGATACGCAGTATTTT.

V usage is TRBV5-1 and J usage is TRBJ2-7, with 16 bases matching TRBD2. CDR1 and CDR2 from the germline V gene are SGHRS and YFSETQ. V lost 4 bases, J lost 5 bases, and 15 bases stayed unmatched. The CDR3 sequence is 19 residues long. CDR3 region: CASSATSGLAGGGANEQYF. The CDR3 DNA follows: TGCGCCAGCAGCGCAACCTCGGGACTAGCGGGAGGGGGTGCGAACGAGCAGTACTTC.

With respect to this clone: Other DNA sequences within the sample encode an identical CDR3. The V call is TRBV6-5, the J call TRBJ1-1; D remains ambiguous. The CDR3 has 14 amino acids. Per the germline V gene, CDR1 is MNHEY and CDR2 is SVGAGI. Trimming removed 0 bases at V and 1 base at J, with 6 bases between. In nucleotides, the CDR3 is TGTGCCAGCAGTTACTCGACGGGGAACACTGAAGCTTTCTTT. It yields the protein CASSYSTGNTEAFF.

This clone was observed a handful of times. J is TRBJ1-2 and V is TRBV15, with TRBD1 as a possible D gene (6 bases). CDR1 is LNHNV, CDR2 YYDKDF, per germline (reference sequence). V lost 0 bases to trimming and J lost 2 bases, with 13 bases between them. The CDR3 length is 16 residues. CDR3 sequence: CATSRDAGGSNYGYTF. CDR3 DNA: TGTGCCACCAGCAGAGATGCGGGGGGCTCAAACTATGGCTACACCTTC.

V gene TRBV6-6 combines with J gene TRBJ2-7; 7 bases align to TRBD1. The CDR3 totals 15 residues. The germline gives CDR1 MNHNY, CDR2 SVGAGI (reference sequence). Losses at the gene ends were 6 bases for V and 0 bases for J; bases not matched to a gene: 8. For the CDR3, the DNA is TGTGCCAGCAGCTTACAGGGGAAGAGCTCCTACGAGCAGTACTTC. It codes for CASSLQGKSSYEQYF.

The chain joins TRBV11-1 to TRBJ1-2; maybe TRBD1 (5 bases). The V gene's germline CDR1 is SGHAT and CDR2 FQDESV (reference sequence). The CDR3 is made up of 15 amino acids. V lost 1 base to trimming and J lost 4 bases, with 13 bases between them. CDR3 coding DNA: TGTGCCAGCAGCTTAGGATACGGACAAACCTATGGCTACACCTTC. It encodes CASSLGYGQTYGYTF.

The chain combines TRBV9 with TRBJ2-5, with D tentatively TRBD1 (5 bases). Germline V CDR1 and CDR2: SGDLS, YYNGEE. The CDR3 is 13 residues long. The V and J ends lost 3 bases and 4 bases respectively, with 10 bases between them. The CDR3 is CASSDPRGETQYF. In DNA form, the CDR3 reads TGTGCCAGCAGCGATCCTAGGGGAGAGACCCAGTACTTC.

The V and J genes are TRBV5-4 and TRBJ2-1; 10 bases fit TRBD2. In germline, CDR1 is SGHNT, CDR2 YYREEE (reference sequence). This CDR3 region has 15 residues. With 5 bases clipped from V and 7 bases from J, the junction kept 9 bases outside the gene matches. Here the CDR3 DNA reads TGTGCCAGCAGACCCGCTAGCGGGAGTGATAATGAGCAGTTCTTC. Translated: CASRPASGSDNEQFF.

The chain is built from TRBV7-9 and TRBJ1-1; the D is unclear. Trimming removed 1 base at V and 9 bases at J, with 9 bases between. From germline, CDR1 is SEHNR and CDR2 FQNEAQ (reference sequence). The CDR3 covers 12 residues. CDR3 in amino acids: CASSLVGRQAFF. The CDR3 DNA is TGTGCCAGCAGCTTAGTGGGCAGGCAAGCTTTCTTT.

The chain carries TRBV28 and TRBJ2-1, with a possible D match to TRBD2 (5 bases). The CDR3 sequence is 16 residues long. Germline V lookup: CDR1 MDHEN, CDR2 SYDVKM. Trimming shortened V by 8 bases and J by 0 bases, and 17 bases separated the two germline ends. The CDR3 sequence is CASPPLRESSYNEQFF. CDR3 DNA: TGTGCCAGCCCCCCCCTTAGGGAGAGCTCCTACAATGAGCAGTTCTTC.

The rearrangement joins TRBV2 to TRBJ2-3; 8 nucleotides line up with TRBD2. CDR3 size: 13 residues. V gave up 3 bases and J gave up 5 bases; unmatched junction bases: 1. Germline values: CDR1 SNHLY, CDR2 FYNNEI. Written as DNA, the CDR3 is TGTGCCAGCAGTGACGGGGGGGTAGATACGCAGTATTTT. Its translation is CASSDGGVDTQYF.

V and J are TRBV2 and TRBJ2-1; D may be TRBD2 (6 bases). V lost 6 bases and J lost 10, with 13 bases in between. Germline V gives CDR1 SNHLY, CDR2 FYNNEI. The CDR3 length is 12 residues. The CDR3 nucleotides are TGTGCCAGCAGACAAGGGACTGTCGAGCAGTTCTTC. It yields the protein CASRQGTVEQFF. Full variable domain (rest looked up from reference TRBV2 and TRBJ2-1): EPEVTQTPSHQVTQMGQEVILRCVPISNHLYFYWYRQILGQKVEFLVSFYNNEISEKSEIFDDQFSVERPDGSNFTLKIRSTKLEDSAMYFCASRQGTVEQFFGPGTRLTVL.

The chain employs TRBV5-6 and TRBJ2-1, with D maybe TRBD2 (7 bases). V dropped 4 bases and J dropped 9 bases, with 23 bases sitting between them. Per the germline V gene, CDR1 is SGHDT and CDR2 is YYEEEE. The CDR3 sequence is 16 residues long. CDR3 nucleotide sequence: TGTGCCAGCAGCCAAGGACAGAGTAGCGGGTTAACTGAGCAGTTCTTC. Residues: CASSQGQSSGLTEQFF.

The chain has TRBV9 and TRBJ1-2; TRBD1 matches at 7 bases. This CDR3 comprises 14 residues. The V gene end was trimmed by 7 bases and the J gene end by 0 bases; junction bases not matched to a gene: 6. Germline V gene lookup returns CDR1 SGDLS and CDR2 YYNGEE. The CDR3 DNA reads as TGTGCCAGCGCGACAGGGAACTCTAACTATGGCTACACCTTC. It translates to CASATGNSNYGYTF.